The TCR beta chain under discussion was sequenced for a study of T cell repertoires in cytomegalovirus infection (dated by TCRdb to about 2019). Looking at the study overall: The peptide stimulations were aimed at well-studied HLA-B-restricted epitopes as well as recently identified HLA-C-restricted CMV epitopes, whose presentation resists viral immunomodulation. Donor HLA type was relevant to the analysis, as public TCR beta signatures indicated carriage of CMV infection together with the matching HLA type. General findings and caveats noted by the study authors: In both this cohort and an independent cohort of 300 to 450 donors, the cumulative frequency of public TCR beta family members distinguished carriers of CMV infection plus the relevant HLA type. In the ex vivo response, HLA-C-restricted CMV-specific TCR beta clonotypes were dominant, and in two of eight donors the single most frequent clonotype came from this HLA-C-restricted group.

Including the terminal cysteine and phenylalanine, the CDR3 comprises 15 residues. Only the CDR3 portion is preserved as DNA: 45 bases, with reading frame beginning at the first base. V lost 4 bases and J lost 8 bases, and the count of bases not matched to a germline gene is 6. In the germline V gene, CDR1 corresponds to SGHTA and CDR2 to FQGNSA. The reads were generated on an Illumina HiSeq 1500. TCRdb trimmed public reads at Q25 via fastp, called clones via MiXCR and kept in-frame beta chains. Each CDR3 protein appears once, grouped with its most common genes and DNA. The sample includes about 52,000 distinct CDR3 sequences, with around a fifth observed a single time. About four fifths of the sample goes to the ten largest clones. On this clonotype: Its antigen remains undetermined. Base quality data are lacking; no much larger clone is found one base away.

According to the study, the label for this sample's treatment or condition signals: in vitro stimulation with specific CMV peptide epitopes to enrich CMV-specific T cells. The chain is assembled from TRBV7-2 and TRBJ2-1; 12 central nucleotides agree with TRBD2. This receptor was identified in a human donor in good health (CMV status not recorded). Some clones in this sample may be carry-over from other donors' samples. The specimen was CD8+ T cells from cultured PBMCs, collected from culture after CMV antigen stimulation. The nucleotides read TGTGCCAGCAGCTCTAGCGGGGGGGCCAACGATGAGCAGTTCTTC. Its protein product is CASSSSGGANDEQFF.